This paragraph covers one T cell receptor (beta chain) sequence. Other DNA sequences of this sample code for an identical CDR3. The data originate from a study of blood T cell repertoires in COVID-19. In the study overall: Sites in the United States, Italy and Spain provided acute and convalescent COVID-19 samples.

The germline V gene encodes CDR1 SEHNR and CDR2 FQNEAQ (reference sequence). The CDR3 is 13 amino acids. Trimming removed 5 bases from V and 1 base from J, with 8 bases in between. Authors' processing steps: Estimation of nucleated cell counts was performed using reference gene primer amplification. Repertoires were generated with immunoSEQ multiplex PCR, while TCRdb's copy carries only in-frame clones and drops some. V and J calls and clone size are copied from that table; D and trimming were computed from the DNA. The table includes about 300,000 clones, over 70% detected once. The J gene is TRBJ1-1, the V gene TRBV7-9; D is uncertain. The sequenced material came from peripheral blood. This receptor was obtained from a woman aged 50 to 60 with acute or convalescent COVID-19. The CDR3 DNA sequence: TGTGCCAGCAGCCCACGCGGGAACACTGAAGCTTTCTTT. It translates to CASSPRGNTEAFF.